These 3 T cell receptor beta chains were sequenced from one sample in a study of monozygotic twins with inflammatory bowel disease. TCRdb re-called the 5' RACE reads and gives one entry per CDR3 protein, without DNA. There are 300,000 to 400,000 distinct CDR3 sequences in the sample, with approximately 2% held by the top ten. The sequenced sample consisted of blood. These receptors all stem from a human donor with ulcerative colitis or Crohn's disease, or a healthy co-twin of an affected twin (not recorded which).

The chain couples TRBV2 to TRBJ2-3; TCRdb returns TRBD2, unconfirmable since there is no DNA. Germline loops: CDR1 SNHLY, CDR2 FYNNEI. The CDR3 covers 14 residues. This CDR3 reads CASSPRLYTDTQYF.

V and J are TRBV7-6 and TRBJ2-7; TCRdb outputs TRBD1, but without DNA this stays unchecked. The CDR3 sequence is 14 residues long. CDR1 SGHVS and CDR2 FNYEAQ come from the germline V gene. CDR3 amino acids: CASSLTGGTYEQYF. Based on the CDR3 plus reference TRBV7-6 and TRBJ2-7, the full variable domain is GAGVSQSPRYKVTKRGQDVALRCDPISGHVSLYWYRQALGQGPEFLTYFNYEAQQDKSGLPNDRFSAERPEGSISTLTIQRTEQRDSAMYRCASSLTGGTYEQYFGPGTRLTVT.

This rearrangement joins TRBV10-1 to TRBJ2-2. The CDR3 sequence is 12 residues long. Germline V gives CDR1 WNHNN, CDR2 SYGVQD (reference sequence). The CDR3 loop reads CASSEINGELFF.